Listed here are 5 T cell receptor beta chains from one sample, sequenced in a study of tumor-infiltrating lymphocytes in primary liver carcinoma. Reverse transcription of approximately 500 ng total RNA with a constant-region primer produced TCR beta cDNA. Three-round nested multiplex PCR performed with slightly modified ARM-PCR produced the TCR beta libraries. The first two PCR rounds used TRBV1-TRBV30 forward primers with a C-beta reverse primer, about 10 cycles each. TCRdb re-analysed the multiplex PCR reads in MiXCR, keeping a single row per CDR3 protein. The sample shows tens of thousands of distinct CDR3 sequences, 72% of them seen only once. Co-extracting RNA and DNA was done with roughly 17-34 mg of unsorted bulk tissue as input. The sample was liver tumor tissue from sampling region 1. This sample's subset: tumor region T1, superior pole. The receptors were gathered from a man between 40 and 49 years old with primary liver carcinoma and hepatitis B virus infection.

This clonotype appeared many times. The chain uses TRBV24-1 and TRBJ1-1; TRBD1 agrees at 7 bases. From germline, CDR1 is KGHDR and CDR2 SFDVKD. The CDR3 length is 15 residues. The V gene end was trimmed by 0 bases and the J gene end by 8 bases; junction bases not matched to a gene: 8. The CDR3 DNA is TGTGCCACCAGTGATTTGGGAGGGGGCAATTCGGAAGCTTTCTTT. This translates into CATSDLGGGNSEAFF.

In the case of this clonotype: A read error may account for a junction end that differs from germline. CDR3 sequence: CASSLIGRGTGELFF. The CDR3 region has the DNA TGTGCTAGCAGCTTAATCGGACGGGGCACCGGGGAGCTGTTCTTT. The chain joins TRBV11-2 to TRBJ2-2; D is tentatively TRBD1 or TRBD2 (5 bases each). Germline V gives CDR1 SGHAT, CDR2 FQNNGV. The CDR3 is 15 residues long.

To note about this clonotype: This could be a read error, since a much larger clone is one nucleotide away. The V call is TRBV2, the J call TRBJ2-5, with 8 bases matching TRBD2. CDR1 and CDR2 from the germline V gene are SNHLY and FYNNEI. The CDR3 consists of 12 residues. The CDR3 sequence: CTSSRLAETQYF. CDR3 bases: TGTACCAGCAGTAGACTAGCGGAGACCCAGTACTTC.

This clonotype appeared a single time. One end of the junction fails to match germline, which may point to a read error. V usage is TRBV4-1 and J usage is TRBJ2-2, with TRBD1 as a possible D gene (6 bases). The CDR3 consists of 16 residues. Per germline, CDR1 MGHRA and CDR2 YSYEKL. The CDR3 DNA reads as TGCGCCAGTAGCCCACAGGGTCAGACGAACTCCGGGGAGCTGTTTTTT. It codes for CASSPQGQTNSGELFF.

About this clonotype itself: One end of the junction fails to match germline, which may point to a read error. The chain uses TRBV6-1 and TRBJ2-5; unclear D gene. The CDR3 runs to 14 residues. Germline CDR1 reads MNHNS; CDR2 reads SASEGT. This CDR3 reads CACSERADGETQYF. Here the CDR3 DNA reads TGTGCCTGCAGTGAACGGGCAGATGGGGAGACCCAGTACTTC.